A single sample is the source of the 10 T cell receptor beta chains below, sequenced in a study of a mutant IDH1 vaccine in newly diagnosed glioma. Time point indicated: baseline, week 1 (first vaccination visit). Treatment meaning: pre-vaccination baseline after standard-of-care therapy. Some clones are missing from TCRdb's copy, which holds only in-frame ones; the method was immunoSEQ multiplex PCR. The repertoire holds roughly 38,000 clones, just under 80% seen once, with roughly 9% in the top ten. The sequences come from PBMCs, collected from a glioma patient treated with radiotherapy, temozolomide or both. Receptors originate from a man in his forties or fifties with glioma. Some clones in this sample may be carry-over from other donors' samples.

CDR3 DNA: TGTGCCAGAAGCTTGGCTGATAAAGCCCCCGAAACGACTGATGGCTACACCTTC. Its protein product is CARSLADKAPETTDGYTF. The chain joins TRBV5-3 to TRBJ1-2; no firm D call. TRBV5-3 is labeled an ORF, and its function is uncertain. V dropped 0 bases and J dropped 6 bases, with 24 bases sitting between them. The CDR3 contains 18 residues.

The chain uses TRBV6-1 and TRBJ1-6, with D tentatively TRBD1 (6 bases). V lost 6 bases and J lost 8, with 11 bases in between. The germline CDR1 and CDR2 sequences are MNHNS and SASEGT. The CDR3 sequence is 13 residues long. CDR3 amino acids: CASRLAGDSPLHF. DNA for the CDR3: TGTGCCAGCAGACTTGCAGGGGATTCACCCCTCCACTTT.

V usage is TRBV7-9 and J usage is TRBJ1-3; the match to TRBD1 covers 7 bases. Losses at the gene ends were 3 bases for V and 0 bases for J; bases not matched to a gene: 2. Germline CDR1 is SEHNR and CDR2 is FQNEAQ (reference sequence). The CDR3 is made up of 15 amino acids. The DNA for the CDR3 is TGTGCCAGCAGCTTGGGACAGCTCTCTGGAAACACCATATATTTT. Protein product: CASSLGQLSGNTIYF.

The gene calls are TRBV5-4 and TRBJ1-1; D remains ambiguous. The length of the CDR3 is 11 residues. V lost 10 bases and J 1 base, leaving 8 bases between the germline ends. CDR1 and CDR2 from the germline V gene are SGHNT and YYREEE (reference sequence). CDR3 bases: TGTGCCGGCCACCGGAACACTGAAGCTTTCTTT. Translated, it gives CAGHRNTEAFF.

This clone is a singleton in its sample. V usage is TRBV2 and J usage is TRBJ1-5; D call uncertain. The V gene's germline CDR1 is SNHLY and CDR2 FYNNEI. V lost 7 bases to trimming and J lost 3 bases, with 13 bases between them. The length of the CDR3 is 14 residues. CDR3 sequence reads: CASIRSQNNQPQHF. The CDR3, as DNA: TGTGCCAGCATAAGGTCCCAGAACAATCAGCCCCAGCATTTT.

This rearrangement joins TRBV10-3 to TRBJ2-7, with D possibly being TRBD2 (5 bases). The CDR3 runs 13 residues. Germline loops: CDR1 ENHRY, CDR2 SYGVKD. Trimming pared 6 bases from V and 4 bases from J, leaving 13 bases between. The CDR3 DNA sequence: TGTGCCATCAGAATGGAGGTTGGGTACGAGCAGTACTTC. This gives the protein CAIRMEVGYEQYF.

The chain links TRBV20-1 to TRBJ1-1; no reliable D call. CDR1 and CDR2 from the germline V gene are DFQATT and SNEGSKA (reference sequence). The V gene lost 8 bases and the J gene lost 1 base, with 8 bases spanning the gap. CDR3 length: 11 residues. The CDR3 region is CSPRKNTEAFF. CDR3 sequence (DNA): TGCAGTCCCAGGAAGAACACTGAAGCTTTCTTT.

The chain employs TRBV7-9 and TRBJ2-5, with D possibly being TRBD2 (6 bases). This CDR3 contains 11 residues. Trimming took 6 bases from V and 11 from J, leaving 13 bases between them. CDR1 and CDR2 (germline): SEHNR, FQNEAQ (reference sequence). This CDR3 is CASSSWGEQYF. The CDR3 region has the DNA TGTGCCAGCAGTTCTTGGGGGGAGCAGTACTTC.

This clone was picked up a small number of times. This chain joins TRBV5-4 and TRBJ1-5; D is undetermined. Trimming pared 0 bases from V and 9 bases from J, leaving 7 bases between. The CDR3 contains 12 residues. Looked up from germline, CDR1 is SGHNT and CDR2 is YYREEE (reference sequence). The CDR3 nucleotides read TGTGCCAGCAGCTTGGATCGAGGGCCCCAGCATTTT. This gives the protein CASSLDRGPQHF.

The genes are TRBV5-6 and TRBJ2-2; D is possibly TRBD1 (5 bases). Germline loops: CDR1 SGHDT, CDR2 YYEEEE. The CDR3 runs 16 residues. Between the trimmed V and J ends, which lost 5 bases and 6 bases, there was a span of 20 bases. In nucleotides, the CDR3 is TGTGCCAGCAGGGAGTACGGCAGGGAATCTTCCGGGGAGCTGTTTTTT. Encoded protein: CASREYGRESSGELFF.